This TCR beta chain was identified in a study of blood T cell repertoires in COVID-19. Study overall: From the United States, Italy and Spain came samples of acute and convalescent COVID-19.

Repertoires were generated with immunoSEQ multiplex PCR, while TCRdb's copy carries only in-frame clones and drops some. The data contain fewer than 200,000 clones, 80% to 90% of them seen just once; the ten biggest clones take up 8% to 10%. Germline CDR1 reads SSHAT; CDR2 reads FNYEAQ (reference sequence). V lost 4 bases to trimming and J lost 8 bases, with 12 bases between them. The CDR3 contains 13 residues. This TCR was recovered from a man aged 45-65 years with active or convalescent COVID-19. This rearrangement joins TRBV7-7 to TRBJ2-1; tentatively, D is TRBD2 (6 bases). Sequences were obtained from peripheral blood. DNA of the CDR3: TGTGCCAGCAGCTCTGGAGGCGGGGATGAGCAGTTCTTC. This codes for CASSSGGGDEQFF.